The sequence of this TCR beta chain was determined in a study of resident and recirculating memory T cells in vitiligo. The data were produced by immunoSEQ multiplex PCR, yet TCRdb's version contains in-frame clones alone and is incomplete. This table holds 70,000 to 95,000 clones, about 91% found once. To note about this clone: The target antigen is unknown.

The J segment lost 5 bases and the V segment lost 2 bases, leaving 6 bases of the junction unmatched. The CDR3 contains 15 residues. Germline CDR1 SNHLY, CDR2 FYNNEI. Findings of the study overall: No unique dominant TCR clone was found in vitiligo lesions.

What was sequenced was blood. The chain carries TRBV2 and TRBJ1-1; 9 bases map to TRBD1. This sequence originates from a male donor with vitiligo. The CDR3 DNA is TGTGCCAGCAGTGAATGGGGACAGGGAGAGACTGAAGCTTTCTTT. Translation: CASSEWGQGETEAFF.